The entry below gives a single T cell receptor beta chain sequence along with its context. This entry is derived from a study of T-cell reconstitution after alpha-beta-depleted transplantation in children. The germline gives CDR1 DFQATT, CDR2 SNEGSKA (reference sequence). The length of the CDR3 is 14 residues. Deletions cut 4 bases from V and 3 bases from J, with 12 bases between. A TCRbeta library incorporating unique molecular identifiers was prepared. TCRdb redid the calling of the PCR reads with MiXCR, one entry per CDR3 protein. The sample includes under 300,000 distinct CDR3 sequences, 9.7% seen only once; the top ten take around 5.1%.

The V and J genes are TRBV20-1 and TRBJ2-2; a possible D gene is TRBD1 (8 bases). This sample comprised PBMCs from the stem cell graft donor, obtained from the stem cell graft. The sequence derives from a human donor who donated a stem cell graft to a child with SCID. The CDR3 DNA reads TGCAGTGCTAACAGGGGGGGGGACACCGGGGAGCTGTTTTTT. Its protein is CSANRGGDTGELFF.